Shown below are 26 T cell receptor beta chains from a single sample sequenced in a study of shared clonotypes between healthy human individuals. Sequencing used immunoSEQ multiplex PCR; TCRdb keeps in-frame clones, though not all of them. The sample lists 450,000 to 500,000 clones, approximately 78% seen once, with around 12% in the top ten. What was sequenced was PBMCs. All receptors come from a woman in her 40s in good health. Some clones in this sample may be carry-over from other donors' samples.

CDR3 residues: CSVERTHTDTQYF. The CDR3 coding sequence is TGCAGCGTTGAACGGACTCACACAGATACGCAGTATTTT. The chain combines TRBV29-1 with TRBJ2-3; possibly TRBD2 for D (5 bases). V shed 2 bases and J shed 2 bases, with 8 bases lying between them. Germline CDR1 reads SQVTM; CDR2 reads ANQGSEA. This CDR3 has 13 amino acids.

The rearrangement uses TRBV11-2 and TRBJ2-1, with D possibly being TRBD2 (6 bases). The V gene lost 5 bases and the J gene lost 7 bases, with 12 bases spanning the gap. Germline values: CDR1 SGHAT, CDR2 FQNNGV. The CDR3 extends over 13 amino acids. The CDR3 region has the DNA TGTGCCAGCAGCAAACCGGGAGCAAATGAGCAGTTCTTC. It yields the protein CASSKPGANEQFF.

The gene calls are TRBV27 and TRBJ1-1, with D perhaps matching TRBD1 (5 bases). CDR1 and CDR2 (germline): MNHEY, SMNVEV (reference sequence). The germline V and J ends were trimmed by 5 bases and 5 bases, with 15 bases remaining between them. This CDR3 contains 14 residues. CDR3 residues: CASSISTPGTEAFF. The CDR3 DNA sequence: TGTGCCAGCAGTATCTCAACACCAGGGACTGAAGCTTTCTTT.

The chain combines TRBV5-5 with TRBJ1-1; tentatively, D is TRBD1 (5 bases). This CDR3 contains 15 residues. Trimming pared 1 base from V and 5 bases from J, leaving 15 bases between. CDR1 and CDR2 (germline): SGHKS, YYEKEE (reference sequence). CDR3 DNA sequence: TGTGCCAGCAGCTTGCTCGGGCAGGGAGGGACTGAAGCTTTCTTT. Its protein is CASSLLGQGGTEAFF. Based on the CDR3 plus reference TRBV5-5 and TRBJ1-1, the full variable domain is DAGVTQSPTHLIKTRGQQVTLRCSPISGHKSVSWYQQVLGQGPQFIFQYYEKEERGRGNFPDRFSARQFPNYSSELNVNALLLGDSALYLCASSLLGQGGTEAFFGQGTRLTVV.

The J gene is TRBJ2-2, the V gene TRBV4-3, with 12 bases lining up with TRBD2. Losses at the gene ends were 3 bases for V and 4 bases for J; bases not matched to a gene: 3. The germline V gene has CDR1 LGHNA and CDR2 YSLEER. The CDR3 length is 16 residues. Written as DNA, the CDR3 is TGCGCCAGCAGCCACCCTAGCGGGAGGGGCACCGGGGAGCTGTTTTTT. Translation gives CASSHPSGRGTGELFF.

The J gene is TRBJ2-5, the V gene TRBV6-5; the match to TRBD1 covers 7 bases. After removal of 2 bases from V and 6 bases from J, the junction contained 3 bases not matched to a gene. Germline V CDR1 and CDR2: MNHEY, SVGAGI. The CDR3 runs 13 residues. The CDR3 is CASSYGRGQTQYF. The CDR3 coding sequence is TGTGCCAGCAGTTACGGAAGGGGGCAGACCCAGTACTTC.

The chain uses TRBV4-2 and TRBJ2-5; TRBD1 matches at 7 bases. CDR1 is LGHNA and CDR2 is YNFKEQ in the germline V gene. The J segment lost 7 bases and the V segment lost 0 bases, leaving 8 bases of the junction unmatched. The CDR3 has 15 residues. The CDR3, as DNA: TGTGCCAGCAGCCAAGAGCTCGGGACAGAAGGGACCCAGTACTTC. This sequence encodes CASSQELGTEGTQYF.

The chain is built from TRBV7-3 and TRBJ2-1, with 8 nucleotides matching TRBD1. Losses at the gene ends were 4 bases for V and 4 bases for J; bases not matched to a gene: 6. The CDR3 length is 15 residues. Germline lookup yields CDR1 SGHTA and CDR2 FQGTGA. The CDR3 coding sequence is TGTGCCAGCAGCTCCGGGACAGGAATTTACAATGAGCAGTTCTTC. Its translation is CASSSGTGIYNEQFF.

This clone was observed a handful of times. Other DNA sequences of this sample code for an identical CDR3. For the CDR3, the DNA is TGTGCCAGCAGTTACCAGACAGGTGAAGCTTTCTTT. Translating it yields CASSYQTGEAFF. The chain carries TRBV6-5 and TRBJ1-1, with D possibly matching TRBD1 (6 bases). This CDR3 has 12 amino acids. Trimming left V 2 bases short and J 7 bases short, with 8 bases between. The germline V gene encodes CDR1 MNHEY and CDR2 SVGAGI.

V gene TRBV9 combines with J gene TRBJ2-2; 7 bases agree with TRBD2. Germline V gene sequence: CDR1 SGDLS, CDR2 YYNGEE. The CDR3 has 15 amino acids. V was pared by 0 bases and J by 4 bases, with 3 bases of the junction left unmatched. Here the CDR3 DNA reads TGTGCCAGCAGCGTAGTTTGGGAGGGCACCGGGGAGCTGTTTTTT. It is translated as CASSVVWEGTGELFF.

The chain uses TRBV15 and TRBJ1-1; D uncertain. From germline, CDR1 is LNHNV and CDR2 YYDKDF (reference sequence). The CDR3 length is 14 residues. V was pared by 0 bases and J by 4 bases, with 9 bases between. Written as DNA, the CDR3 is TGTGCCACCAGCAGAGAGGCCTCCGGCACTGAAGCTTTCTTT. Translation gives CATSREASGTEAFF.

The J gene is TRBJ1-5, the V gene TRBV6-5, with D maybe TRBD1 (5 bases). CDR3 length equals 15 residues. Deletions cut 6 bases from V and 4 bases from J, with 16 bases between. Germline assignment: CDR1 MNHEY and CDR2 SVGAGI. CDR3 in amino acids: CASSSRTGPNQPQHF. The CDR3 DNA follows: TGTGCCAGCAGCAGTCGAACGGGGCCTAATCAGCCCCAGCATTTT.

The chain combines TRBV10-3 with TRBJ2-5; D gene unclear. Germline V gene data show CDR1 as ENHRY and CDR2 as SYGVKD. Trimming left V 6 bases short and J 2 bases short, with 16 bases between. CDR3 length: 15 amino acids. The CDR3, as DNA: TGTGCCATCAGCGGCTTCAGTACGCCTCAAGAGACCCAGTACTTC. Translation gives CAISGFSTPQETQYF.

The chain is built from TRBV5-6 and TRBJ2-5; TRBD1 matches at 7 bases. The J call may be mistaken, given a closer DNA end match to TRBJ2-7. The CDR3 covers 13 residues. Germline V lookup: CDR1 SGHDT, CDR2 YYEEEE. The CDR3 DNA follows: TGTGCCAGCAGTTACAGGGGACGCTACGAGCAGTACTTC. It translates to CASSYRGRYEQYF.

This clone was detected only a few times. This rearrangement joins TRBV19 to TRBJ2-1; D is uncertain. Germline CDR1 reads LNHDA; CDR2 reads SQIVND (reference sequence). CDR3 size: 13 residues. Trimming stripped 5 bases from V and 6 bases from J, with 11 bases between. The CDR3 is CASSLWSRNEQFF. The CDR3 DNA reads TGTGCCAGTAGTTTGTGGAGCCGCAATGAGCAGTTCTTC. Full variable domain (outside the CDR3, taken from reference TRBV19 and TRBJ2-1): DGGITQSPKYLFRKEGQNVTLSCEQNLNHDAMYWYRQDPGQGLRLIYYSQIVNDFQKGDIAEGYSVSREKKESFPLTVTSAQKNPTAFYLCASSLWSRNEQFFGPGTRLTVL.

This chain connects TRBV29-1 to TRBJ1-1, with D unresolved. The CDR3 contains 13 residues. The V gene lost 1 base and the J gene lost 5 bases, with 11 bases spanning the gap. The germline CDR1 and CDR2 sequences are SQVTM and ANQGSEA. The CDR3 coding sequence is TGCAGCGTTGAAGGGTCCGCGTGGACTGAAGCTTTCTTT. The encoded protein is CSVEGSAWTEAFF. The whole variable domain, remainder taken from reference TRBV29-1 and TRBJ1-1, is SAVISQKPSRDICQRGTSLTIQCQVDSQVTMMFWYRQQPGQSLTLIATANQGSEATYESGFVIDKFPISRPNLTFSTLTVSNMSPEDSSIYLCSVEGSAWTEAFFGQGTRLTVV.

This sequence joins TRBV9 and TRBJ2-1; TRBD2 aligns across 15 bases. Trimming removed 0 bases from V and 5 bases from J; junction bases left unmatched: 9. Germline values: CDR1 SGDLS, CDR2 YYNGEE. The CDR3 covers 19 residues. The CDR3 protein is CASSVVGTSGRTPDNEQFF. CDR3 sequence (DNA): TGTGCCAGCAGCGTAGTGGGGACTAGCGGGAGGACTCCCGACAATGAGCAGTTCTTC. Drawing the rest from reference TRBV9 and TRBJ2-1, the complete variable domain is DSGVTQTPKHLITATGQRVTLRCSPRSGDLSVYWYQQSLDQGLQFLIQYYNGEERAKGNILERFSAQQFPDLHSELNLSSLELGDSALYFCASSVVGTSGRTPDNEQFFGPGTRLTVL.

The V call is TRBV5-1, the J call TRBJ1-2, with 7 bases lining up with TRBD1. Germline V gene data show CDR1 as SGHRS and CDR2 as YFSETQ. Trimming cost V 1 base and J 6 bases; bases outside gene matches: 12. The CDR3 length is 16 residues. The CDR3 region has the DNA TGCGCCAGCAGCTTGTGGATGACAGGGAGGCGAGATGGCTACACCTTC. Protein product: CASSLWMTGRRDGYTF.

V gene TRBV30 combines with J gene TRBJ2-1, with 8 bases aligning to TRBD1. This CDR3 has 13 residues. Germline V gene sequence: CDR1 GTSNPN, CDR2 SVGIG (reference sequence). The J segment lost 6 bases and the V segment lost 3 bases, leaving 4 bases of the junction unmatched. CDR3 loop: CAWRVQGVNEQFF. For the CDR3, the DNA is TGTGCCTGGAGGGTACAGGGGGTCAATGAGCAGTTCTTC.

The rearrangement links TRBV7-9 to TRBJ1-1; unclear D gene. Germline CDR1 and CDR2: SEHNR and FQNEAQ (reference sequence). Trimming cost V 0 bases and J 1 base, with 9 bases left between them. This CDR3 is 15 amino acids long. CDR3: CASSLALEGNTEAFF. As DNA, the CDR3 is TGTGCCAGCAGCTTAGCGCTGGAAGGGAACACTGAAGCTTTCTTT.

This clone was recorded only once. This chain uses TRBV10-3 with TRBJ1-2; 7 bases map to TRBD1. This CDR3 contains 14 residues. The germline V gene encodes CDR1 ENHRY and CDR2 SYGVKD. V trimming: 6 bases; J trimming: 7 bases; junction bases outside the gene matches: 11. The CDR3 bases are TGTGCCATCAGACAAGAGGGGGCCAGGGCTGGCTACACCTTC. This sequence encodes CAIRQEGARAGYTF.

The gene calls are TRBV21-1 and TRBJ2-7; TRBD2, as called in the table, went unchecked against the DNA. TRBV21-1 is a documented pseudogene. The CDR3 totals 14 residues. Here the CDR3 reads CASPAGRSGNEQYF. In nucleotides, the CDR3 is TGTGCCAGCCCCGCCGGGCGTTCGGGGAACGAGCAGTACTTC.

V gene TRBV4-3 combines with J gene TRBJ2-7, with 8 bases matching TRBD2. The CDR3 sequence is 15 residues long. CDR1 is LGHNA and CDR2 is YSLEER in the germline V gene. V trimming: 0 bases; J trimming: 3 bases; junction bases outside the gene matches: 4. This CDR3 reads CASSQDLAGRYEQYF. The CDR3 DNA reads TGCGCCAGCAGCCAAGATCTAGCGGGTCGCTACGAGCAGTACTTC.

The sample holds one count of this clone. The V and J genes are TRBV11-2 and TRBJ1-4; D not certain. CDR3 length equals 15 residues. Trimming removed 2 bases from V and 3 bases from J, with 10 bases in between. Germline V CDR1 and CDR2: SGHAT, FQNNGV. This CDR3 is CASSLLGGSNEKLFF. Here the CDR3 DNA reads TGTGCCAGCAGCTTACTAGGAGGGTCTAATGAAAAACTGTTTTTT. Together with reference TRBV11-2 and TRBJ1-4, the CDR3 gives the full variable domain: EAGVAQSPRYKIIEKRQSVAFWCNPISGHATLYWYQQILGQGPKLLIQFQNNGVVDDSQLPKDRFSAERLKGVDSTLKIQPAKLEDSAVYLCASSLLGGSNEKLFFGSGTQLSVL.

Only a few counts were recorded for this clone. The CDR3 nucleotides read TGTGCCTGGAGTGTACCCCAAACTTGGACTGAAGCTTTCTTT. This translates into CAWSVPQTWTEAFF. The V and J genes are TRBV30 and TRBJ1-1, with D uncertain. This CDR3 comprises 14 residues. CDR1 is GTSNPN and CDR2 is SVGIG in the germline V gene (reference sequence). Trimming took 0 bases from V and 5 from J, leaving 13 bases between them.

V gene TRBV29-1 combines with J gene TRBJ1-1; TRBD1 is a possible D gene (6 bases). Germline V gives CDR1 SQVTM, CDR2 ANQGSEA. V lost 0 bases, J lost 7 bases, and 21 bases lay in between. The CDR3 length is 16 residues. CDR3 sequence: CSVEDLGRGGGSEAFF. Here the CDR3 DNA reads TGCAGCGTTGAAGATTTGGGGCGAGGGGGTGGGAGTGAAGCTTTCTTT.